The rows below give T cell receptor beta chains drawn from one sample of a study of T cell repertoires in cytomegalovirus infection. TCRdb reprocessed the reads via MiXCR and lists one record per CDR3 protein. The sample records around 450,000 distinct CDR3 sequences, around 10% being singletons. Material for sequencing was PBMCs. These receptor sequences come from a human donor in good health (CMV status not recorded). Some clones in this sample may be carry-over from other donors' samples. The CDR3 runs from the conserved cysteine through the conserved F or W. D genes are given only for firm matches. Size values are once, few and many counts, or a class for expanded clones, and some rows have none.

D gene,V gene,clone size,J gene,CDR3 protein,CDR3 DNA
.,TRBV7-2,many,TRBJ2-2,CASSPWGELFF,TGTGCCAGCAGTCCATGGGGGGAGCTGTTTTTT
.,TRBV3-1,.,TRBJ1-2,CASSRARDYTF,TGTGCCAGCAGCCGGGCAAGAGACTACACCTTC
.,TRBV15,.,TRBJ2-5,CATSRDGAGLATQYF,TGTGCCACCAGCAGAGATGGGGCTGGGCTGGCGACCCAGTACTTC
TRBD2,TRBV20-1,.,TRBJ2-3,CSARDGAGGLDTQYF,TGCAGTGCTAGAGATGGAGCGGGGGGTTTAGATACGCAGTATTTT
.,TRBV4-1,many,TRBJ1-5,CASSQGRGPQPQHF,TGCGCCAGCAGCCAGGGGAGGGGACCTCAGCCCCAGCATTTT
.,TRBV27,many,TRBJ1-5,CASSPARWESQPQHF,TGTGCCAGCAGTCCGGCCCGCTGGGAATCACAACCCCAGCATTTT
TRBD2,TRBV19,many,TRBJ2-5,CASSIDSSGRAGGKETQYF,TGTGCCAGTAGTATCGACTCTAGCGGGAGGGCCGGAGGGAAGGAGACCCAGTACTTC
.,TRBV5-1,.,TRBJ2-2,CASSPPRDTKTGELFF,TGCGCCAGCAGCCCCCCCCGGGACACCAAAACCGGGGAGCTGTTTTTT
.,TRBV2,many,TRBJ1-1,CASTGGRGAFF,TGTGCCAGCACTGGGGGGCGGGGAGCTTTCTTT
TRBD1,TRBV7-9,few,TRBJ1-6,CASSRTGDGNSPLHF,TGTGCCAGCAGCCGGACAGGGGATGGAAATTCACCCCTCCACTTT